This T cell receptor beta chain was identified in a study of shared clonotypes between healthy human individuals. Sequencing used immunoSEQ multiplex PCR; TCRdb keeps in-frame clones, though not all of them. Here the sample spans hundreds of thousands of clones, 90% to 96% being singletons. Healthy and HIV-negative, the adult donors had no recent acute infections or vaccinations. Losses at the gene ends were 4 bases for V and 2 bases for J; bases not matched to a gene: 9. CDR1 is SGHNT and CDR2 is YYREEE in the germline V gene (reference sequence). The CDR3 spans 16 residues. The TCR originated in a woman under 40 in good health. The specimen sequenced was naive CD4+ T cells sorted from blood. Subset in this sample: CD45RA+ positively selected. The chain joins TRBV5-4 to TRBJ2-7; TRBD1 aligns across 10 bases. The CDR3 is CASSRGTGAKPYEQYF. CDR3 sequence (DNA): TGTGCCAGCAGCAGGGGGACAGGGGCCAAACCCTACGAGCAGTACTTC.